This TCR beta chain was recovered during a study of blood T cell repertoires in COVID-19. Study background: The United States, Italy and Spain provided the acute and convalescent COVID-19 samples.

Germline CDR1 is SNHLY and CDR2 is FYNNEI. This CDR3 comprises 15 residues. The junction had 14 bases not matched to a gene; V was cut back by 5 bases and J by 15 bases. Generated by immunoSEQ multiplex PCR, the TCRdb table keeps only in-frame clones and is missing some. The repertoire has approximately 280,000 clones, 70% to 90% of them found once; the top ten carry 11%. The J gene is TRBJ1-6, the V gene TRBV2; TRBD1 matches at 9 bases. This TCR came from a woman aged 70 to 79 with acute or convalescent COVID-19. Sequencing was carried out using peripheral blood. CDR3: CASSPATGQGRLLHF. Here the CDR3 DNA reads TGTGCCAGCAGTCCCGCAACGGGACAGGGACGGCTCCTCCACTTT.